This is a list of T cell receptor beta chains from one sample in a study of CD8 T cells in ankylosing spondylitis. A single record per CDR3 protein comes from TCRdb applying MiXCR to the 5' RACE reads. The sample yields tens of thousands of distinct CDR3 sequences, about 2.5% seen once. Sample: blood, either unsorted or a sorted T cell fraction (not recorded which). These TCRs come from a female donor with ankylosing spondylitis or in good health (not recorded which). Both conserved end residues are part of each CDR3. The D gene is left open where the match is weak. Clone size is given as once, few, many, or a class for an expanded clone.

v_gene	len	abundance	d_gene	j_gene	CDR3aa	CDR3nt
TRBV9	17	many	TRBD1	TRBJ2-2	CASSASAGQGSTGELFF	TGTGCCAGCAGCGCCTCCGCGGGACAGGGGAGCACCGGGGAGCTGTTTTTT
TRBV9	16	many	-	TRBJ1-4	CASSPAGGTRNEKLFF	TGTGCCAGCAGCCCAGCGGGAGGGACGCGAAATGAAAAACTGTTTTTT
TRBV9	17	few	TRBD2	TRBJ2-3	CASSVDPLAGSTDTQYF	TGTGCCAGCAGCGTAGACCCACTAGCGGGGAGCACAGATACGCAGTATTTT
TRBV21-1	17	many	-	TRBJ2-3	CASSKEASGRVADTQYF	TGTGCCAGCAGCAAAGAGGCTAGCGGGAGAGTGGCAGATACGCAGTATTTT
TRBV9	15	many	-	TRBJ2-3	CASSVGSGSTDTQYF	TGTGCCAGCAGCGTAGGGAGCGGCAGCACAGATACGCAGTATTTT
TRBV9	14	many	TRBD1	TRBJ1-6	CASSITGGDSPLHF	TGTGCCAGCAGCATTACAGGGGGCGATTCACCCCTCCACTTT
TRBV9	15	many	-	TRBJ2-1	CASSRAGSSYNEQFF	TGTGCCAGCAGCCGAGCGGGTAGCTCCTACAATGAGCAGTTCTTC
TRBV9	15	many	-	TRBJ2-1	CASSVSHWAYNEQFF	TGTGCCAGCAGCGTATCCCACTGGGCGTACAATGAGCAGTTCTTC
TRBV9	15	few	TRBD2	TRBJ2-7	CASSRTSGRAYEQYF	TGTGCCAGCAGCAGGACTAGCGGGAGGGCCTACGAGCAGTACTTC
TRBV9	13	many	-	TRBJ2-1	CASSVYSYSEQFF	TGTGCCAGCAGCGTTTATAGCTATTCTGAGCAGTTCTTC
TRBV9	14	many	-	TRBJ1-2	CASSVEGWSYGYTF	TGTGCCAGCAGCGTAGAAGGTTGGAGCTATGGCTACACCTTC
TRBV9	13	many	-	TRBJ2-5	CASSVSWQETQYF	TGTGCCAGCAGCGTTAGCTGGCAAGAGACCCAGTACTTC
TRBV9	19	many	TRBD2	TRBJ2-3	CASSVKASGGANLADTQYF	TGTGCCAGCAGCGTAAAGGCTAGCGGGGGGGCCAACCTAGCAGATACGCAGTATTTT
TRBV9	15	many	-	TRBJ2-5	CASSVAIGQMETQYF	TGTGCCAGCAGCGTAGCCATCGGACAGATGGAGACCCAGTACTTC
TRBV9	16	many	TRBD2	TRBJ2-1	CASSRTSGSFYNEQFF	TGTGCCAGCAGCCGGACTAGCGGGAGTTTCTACAATGAGCAGTTCTTC
TRBV9	12	medium-sized	-	TRBJ2-7	CASSVEGYEQYF	TGTGCCAGCAGCGTAGAGGGCTACGAGCAGTACTTC
TRBV9	15	many	-	TRBJ1-2	CASSAKWEGNYGYTF	TGTGCCAGCAGCGCGAAATGGGAGGGCAACTATGGCTACACCTTC
TRBV9	16	many	TRBD1	TRBJ2-7	CASSAGSGGQGYEQYF	TGTGCCAGCAGCGCAGGGTCGGGGGGACAGGGCTACGAGCAGTACTTC
TRBV9	16	many	-	TRBJ1-3	CASSVGEVRSGNTIYF	TGTGCCAGCAGCGTAGGGGAGGTGCGTTCTGGAAACACCATATATTTT
TRBV9	19	many	TRBD2	TRBJ2-1	CASSPPAGVAGDSYNEQFF	TGTGCCAGCAGCCCCCCCGCTGGGGTAGCGGGGGACTCCTACAATGAGCAGTTCTTC
TRBV9	16	many	TRBD2	TRBJ2-1	CASSVGGRRTYNEQFF	TGTGCCAGCAGCGTAGGCGGGAGGAGGACCTACAATGAGCAGTTCTTC
TRBV9	16	many	TRBD2	TRBJ2-2	CASNRLAATDTGELFF	TGTGCCAGCAACAGACTAGCGGCCACGGACACCGGGGAGCTGTTTTTT
TRBV9	15	many	-	TRBJ1-3	CASSVTGTSGNTIYF	TGTGCCAGCAGCGTGACGGGGACCTCTGGAAACACCATATATTTT
TRBV9	14	many	TRBD1	TRBJ2-5	CASSIGTGEETQYF	TGTGCCAGCAGCATCGGGACAGGGGAAGAGACCCAGTACTTC
TRBV5-1	15	many	-	TRBJ1-3	CASNSSGGKGNTIYF	TGCGCCAGCAACTCGTCTGGGGGTAAGGGAAACACCATATATTTT
TRBV9	14	few	-	TRBJ1-6	CASSVFLGNSPLHF	TGTGCCAGCAGCGTATTTCTGGGTAATTCACCCCTCCACTTT
TRBV9	16	many	TRBD2	TRBJ2-7	CASSVDGGGTPYEQYF	TGTGCCAGCAGCGTAGATGGGGGGGGGACTCCCTACGAGCAGTACTTC
TRBV9	15	many	-	TRBJ2-5	CASSVGSLNQETQYF	TGTGCCAGCAGCGTAGGGTCTCTGAATCAAGAGACCCAGTACTTC
TRBV9	14	many	-	TRBJ1-5	CASSVLPETQPQHF	TGTGCCAGCAGCGTACTCCCCGAGACTCAGCCCCAGCATTTT
TRBV9	15	many	-	TRBJ1-2	CASSVATGSNYGYTF	TGTGCCAGCAGCGTAGCTACAGGCAGTAACTATGGCTACACCTTC
TRBV9	16	many	-	TRBJ1-1	CASSVEKGPSWTEAFF	TGTGCCAGCAGCGTAGAGAAGGGACCCAGTTGGACTGAAGCTTTCTTT
TRBV9	16	many	-	TRBJ1-1	CASSVGELRSRAEAFF	TGTGCCAGCAGCGTAGGAGAGCTACGGTCTCGGGCTGAAGCTTTCTTT